The rows below give T cell receptor beta chains drawn from one sample of a study of T cell responses to AZD1222 COVID-19 vaccine. This table comes from immunoSEQ multiplex PCR, and its TCRdb copy is limited to in-frame clones, with some not included. The repertoire has around 180,000 clones, 88% of them found once; the top ten carry roughly 26%. The sequenced sample was peripheral blood, obtained 28 days after the second AZD1222 dose. Source of these receptors: an adult who received the AZD1222 COVID-19 vaccine. The CDR3 runs from the conserved cysteine through the conserved F or W. The D gene is left open where the match is weak. Only part of the rows carry a size: once, few, many, or a class if the clone is expanded.

DNA | CDR3 | V | D | J | size
TGTGCCAGCAGCCGATACTCGGAGAACACTGAAGCTTTCTTT | CASSRYSENTEAFF | TRBV3-1/TRBV3-2 | . | TRBJ1-1 | .
TGCGCCAGCAGCCCCACAGAAAGGGGCTATAATTCACCCCTCCACTTT | CASSPTERGYNSPLHF | TRBV4-3 | . | TRBJ1-6 | .
TGCGCCAGCAGCTTGGACGGGACAGGGGGAGATACGCAGTATTTT | CASSLDGTGGDTQYF | TRBV5-1 | TRBD1 | TRBJ2-3 | .
TGTGCCAGCAGCTTGGCCCGGACAGGGAAATATGGCTACACCTTC | CASSLARTGKYGYTF | TRBV5-4 | TRBD1 | TRBJ1-2 | .
TGTGCCAGCAGCCCGTTGGCGGGAGGGACCGGGGAGCTGTTTTTT | CASSPLAGGTGELFF | TRBV5-5 | TRBD2 | TRBJ2-2 | .
TGTGCCAGCAGTTACCTCCGGGCTGTAGATACGCAGTATTTT | CASSYLRAVDTQYF | TRBV6-5 | . | TRBJ2-3 | .
TGTGCCAGCAGTTTACCTTCGAAGGGAGCAGGAAACATTCAGTACTTC | CASSLPSKGAGNIQYF | TRBV28 | . | TRBJ2-4 | .
TGTGCCAGCAGCACAGGGGCGAACACCGGGGAGCTGTTTTTT | CASSTGANTGELFF | TRBV7-9 | TRBD1 | TRBJ2-2 | .
TGTGCCATACTCGGCAGGGAAGCTTTCTTT | CAILGREAFF | TRBV19 | . | TRBJ1-1 | few
TGTGCCAGCGACTCCGACAGGGCGGGTGAAAAACTGTTTTTT | CASDSDRAGEKLFF | TRBV28 | TRBD1 | TRBJ1-4 | .
TGCGCCAGCAGCCCGGGGACTAGCGGATACAATGAGCAGTTCTTC | CASSPGTSGYNEQFF | TRBV4-3 | TRBD2 | TRBJ2-1 | .
TGTGCCAGCAGCTTGGCCGTAGAGGTTATCACCCACGAGCAGTACTTC | CASSLAVEVITHEQYF | TRBV5-6 | . | TRBJ2-7 | .
TGTGCCATCAGCCAAGGGGGTGGCACTGAAGCTTTCTTT | CAISQGGGTEAFF | TRBV10-3 | . | TRBJ1-1 | .
TGTGCCAGCAGTTTATTAAATACCCAGCCCCAGCATTTT | CASSLLNTQPQHF | TRBV12-3/TRBV12-4 | . | TRBJ1-5 | few
TGTGCCAGCAGTGCGACAGGGGGCTATACCGGGGAGCTGTTTTTT | CASSATGGYTGELFF | TRBV6-4 | TRBD1 | TRBJ2-2 | .
TGTGCCAGCAGCCAAGGGGGGGAGACCCAGTACTTC | CASSQGGETQYF | TRBV14 | . | TRBJ2-5 | .
TGTGCCAGCAGCTTACAGTCAGAAGAGACCCAGTACTTC | CASSLQSEETQYF | TRBV7-9 | . | TRBJ2-5 | .
TGTGCCAGCAGCTTGTTTCTGGTCACCGGGGAGCTGTTTTTT | CASSLFLVTGELFF | TRBV5-5 | . | TRBJ2-2 | .
TGCGCCAGCAGGCCAAAGGGCAGGGGTCCCTACGAGCAGTACTTC | CASRPKGRGPYEQYF | TRBV4-1 | . | TRBJ2-7 | .
TGTGCCAGCAGCCCAGGGCAAGAGACCCAGTACTTC | CASSPGQETQYF | TRBV7-2 | . | TRBJ2-5 | .
TGTGCCAGCAGCCGAGGACTAGCGGCCCTTGTTGAGCAGTACTTC | CASSRGLAALVEQYF | TRBV3-1/TRBV3-2 | TRBD2 | TRBJ2-7 | .
TGTGCCAGCAGCCATCTCCGGGACCTAAACATTCAGTACTTC | CASSHLRDLNIQYF | TRBV3-1/TRBV3-2 | . | TRBJ2-4 | .
TGTGCCAGCAGTGAAGCAGTGGGGGAGCCCTACAATGAGCAGTTCTTC | CASSEAVGEPYNEQFF | TRBV6-1 | . | TRBJ2-1 | .
TGTGCCAGCAGCCCCAGGGGGCGTATCGGAGAGACCCAGTACTTC | CASSPRGRIGETQYF | TRBV28 | TRBD1 | TRBJ2-5 | once
TGTGCCAGCAGCTTAAAGAGACTAGCGGGAGTAGATGAGCAGTTCTTC | CASSLKRLAGVDEQFF | TRBV7-8 | TRBD2 | TRBJ2-1 | .
TGTGCCAGCAGACATGGGGGGGGCGAAGGCTACACCTTC | CASRHGGGEGYTF | TRBV6-6 | . | TRBJ1-2 | .
TGTGCCAGCAGTCGAGTCGGGGCGGGAGCGTGGGCAGATACGCAGTATTTT | CASSRVGAGAWADTQYF | TRBV9 | TRBD2 | TRBJ2-3 | .
TGTGCCAGCAGCCGACAGGGGTGGACTGAAGCTTTCTTT | CASSRQGWTEAFF | TRBV3-1/TRBV3-2 | TRBD1 | TRBJ1-1 | .
TGTGCCACCAGTGATTCCGGGACTAGCGGGAGGGCCGAGCAGTTCTTC | CATSDSGTSGRAEQFF | TRBV24-1 | TRBD2 | TRBJ2-1 | .
TGTGCCAGCAGTCCCCGGGGACAGGGGCGCCCCTTTGGAGAGACCCAGTACTTC | CASSPRGQGRPFGETQYF | TRBV27 | TRBD1 | TRBJ2-5 | .
TGCGCCAGCAGCTTGTATCAGGGGACCCCAACTAATGAAAAACTGTTTTTT | CASSLYQGTPTNEKLFF | TRBV5-1 | . | TRBJ1-4 | .
TGTGCCAGCAGTTCATTCGGGGGCACCACTGAAGCTTTCTTT | CASSSFGGTTEAFF | TRBV6-5 | . | TRBJ1-1 | once
TGTGCCAGCAGTCACGACAGGGCTAGGCAGTTCTTC | CASSHDRARQFF | TRBV12-3/TRBV12-4 | TRBD1 | TRBJ2-1 | .